The entry that follows covers one TCR beta chain sequence. Its target is not known. The V gene's germline CDR1 is SGHDT and CDR2 YYEEEE. The CDR3 length is 15 residues. Trimming removed 4 bases from V and 0 bases from J, with 12 bases in between. One entry per CDR3 protein results from TCRdb running MiXCR on the 5' RACE reads. This table holds about 250,000 distinct CDR3 sequences, 15% to 19% found once. The data originate from a study of T-cell memory formation after mild COVID-19. Across the whole study: TCR clusters largely stayed donor specific. The study, taken as a whole, reports: Contracting clones localized mainly to CM and EM when CD4+ and mainly to EMRA when CD8+. Pre-infection memory held some responding clones, suggesting pre-existing cross-reactive T cells responded. SARS-CoV-2 specificity was not confirmed for second-wave clones peaking on day 37.

The sequence came from an adult woman who had mild COVID-19 (a few samples of this study predate the infection). Cell type and time point are not known. Source material: PBMCs or a T cell subset sorted from them (not recorded which). This rearrangement joins TRBV5-6 to TRBJ2-3, with D perhaps TRBD2 (6 bases). CDR3 sequence reads: CASSTLAASTDTQYF. CDR3 coding DNA: TGTGCCAGCAGCACCTTAGCGGCTAGCACAGATACGCAGTATTTT.